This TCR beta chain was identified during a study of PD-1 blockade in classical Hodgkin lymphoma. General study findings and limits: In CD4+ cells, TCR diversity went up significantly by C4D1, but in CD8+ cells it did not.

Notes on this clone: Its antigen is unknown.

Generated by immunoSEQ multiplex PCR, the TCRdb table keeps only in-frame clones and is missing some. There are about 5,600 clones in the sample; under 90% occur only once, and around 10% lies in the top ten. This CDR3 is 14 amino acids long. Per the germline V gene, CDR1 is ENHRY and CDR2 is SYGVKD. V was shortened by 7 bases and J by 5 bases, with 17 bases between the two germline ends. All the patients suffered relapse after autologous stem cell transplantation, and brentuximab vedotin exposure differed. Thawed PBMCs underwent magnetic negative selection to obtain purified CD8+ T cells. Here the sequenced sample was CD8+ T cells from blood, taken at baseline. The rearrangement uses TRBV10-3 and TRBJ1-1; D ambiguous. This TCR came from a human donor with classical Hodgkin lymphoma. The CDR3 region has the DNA TGTGCCATCAAGGGCCCGGGAAGCAGGACTGAAGCTTTCTTT. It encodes CAIKGPGSRTEAFF.